This T cell receptor (beta chain) was sequenced during a study of T cells after yellow fever vaccination. Study outcomes and limitations: Post-booster repertoires again held most primary-vaccination clones (around 95% CD4, around 90% CD8). Contaminating bulk clonotypes could be abundant in FACS-sorted repertoires. Weaker overall, the secondary response nonetheless peaked faster (day 5 versus 15).

Via MiXCR, TCRdb re-called the 5' RACE reads, giving one row per CDR3 protein. Counted here are roughly 340,000 distinct CDR3 sequences, 7.5% to 9% occurring once; the ten biggest clones make up over 15%. Germline CDR1 and CDR2: MDHEN and SYDVKM. This CDR3 is 14 amino acids long. The ends lost 5 bases at V and 7 bases at J; junction bases unmatched: 7. Ten or more counts support this clonotype. Its antigen is still unknown. This TCR came from a man younger than 30 who received the YFV17D yellow fever vaccine. The V and J genes are TRBV28 and TRBJ2-3; 9 bases are a match to TRBD1. The specimen comprised PBMCs, sampled on the day of the first yellow fever vaccination. CDR3 sequence reads: CASSPRDRANTQYF. The CDR3 nucleotides read TGTGCCAGCAGTCCCCGGGACAGGGCGAATACGCAGTATTTT.